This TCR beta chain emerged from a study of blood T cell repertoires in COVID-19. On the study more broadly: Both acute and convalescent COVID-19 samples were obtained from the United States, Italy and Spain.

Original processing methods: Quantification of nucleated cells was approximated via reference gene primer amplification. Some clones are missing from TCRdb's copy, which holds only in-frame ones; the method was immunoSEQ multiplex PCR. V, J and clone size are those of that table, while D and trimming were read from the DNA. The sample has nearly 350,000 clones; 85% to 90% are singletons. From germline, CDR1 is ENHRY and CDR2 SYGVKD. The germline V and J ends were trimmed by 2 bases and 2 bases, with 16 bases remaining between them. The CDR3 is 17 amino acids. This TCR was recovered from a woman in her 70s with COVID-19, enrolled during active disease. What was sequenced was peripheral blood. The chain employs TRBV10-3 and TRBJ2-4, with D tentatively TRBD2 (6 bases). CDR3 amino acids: CAISELGGQGPKNIQYF. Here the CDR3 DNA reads TGTGCCATCAGTGAGCTGGGAGGCCAGGGTCCCAAAAACATTCAGTACTTC.